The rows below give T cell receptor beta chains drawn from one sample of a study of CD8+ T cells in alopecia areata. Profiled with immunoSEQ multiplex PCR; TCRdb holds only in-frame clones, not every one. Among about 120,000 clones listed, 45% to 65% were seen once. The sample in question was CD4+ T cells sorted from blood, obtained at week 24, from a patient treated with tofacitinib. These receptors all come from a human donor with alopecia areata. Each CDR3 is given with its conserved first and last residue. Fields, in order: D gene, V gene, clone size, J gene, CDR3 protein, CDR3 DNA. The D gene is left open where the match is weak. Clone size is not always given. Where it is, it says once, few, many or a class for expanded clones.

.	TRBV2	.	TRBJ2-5	CASSGQDGETQYF	TGTGCCAGCAGTGGACAGGACGGAGAGACCCAGTACTTC
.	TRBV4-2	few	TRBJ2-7	CASSQDMNRAYEQYF	TGTGCCAGCAGCCAAGATATGAACAGGGCCTACGAGCAGTACTTC
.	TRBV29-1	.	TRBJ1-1	CSVDPEGVGMNTEAFF	TGCAGCGTTGACCCGGAGGGGGTGGGAATGAACACTGAAGCTTTCTTT
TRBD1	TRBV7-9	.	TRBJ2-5	CASSTGTGAQETQYF	TGTGCCAGCAGCACCGGGACAGGAGCGCAAGAGACCCAGTACTTC
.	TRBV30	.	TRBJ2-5	CAWRKYGGEETQYF	TGTGCCTGGAGGAAGTATGGAGGCGAAGAGACCCAGTACTTC
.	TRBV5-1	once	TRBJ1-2	CASSPERVRYGYTF	TGCGCCAGCAGCCCCGAGAGGGTGCGGTATGGCTACACCTTC
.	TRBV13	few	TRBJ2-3	CASSLVQHDTDTQYF	TGTGCCAGCAGCTTAGTGCAGCATGACACAGATACGCAGTATTTT
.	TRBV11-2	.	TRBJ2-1	CASSLGADSYNEQFF	TGTGCCAGCAGCTTAGGCGCAGACTCCTACAATGAGCAGTTCTTC
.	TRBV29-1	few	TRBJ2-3	CSVERGTDTQYF	TGCAGCGTTGAAAGGGGCACAGATACGCAGTATTTT
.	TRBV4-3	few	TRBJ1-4	CASSHDSYNEKLFF	TGCGCCAGCAGCCATGACAGTTATAATGAAAAACTGTTTTTT
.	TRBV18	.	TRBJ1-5	CASSPAVFDQPQHF	TGTGCCAGCTCACCCGCGGTCTTTGATCAGCCCCAGCATTTT
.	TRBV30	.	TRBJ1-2	CAWSEQGNYGYTF	TGTGCCTGGAGTGAACAGGGTAACTATGGCTACACCTTC
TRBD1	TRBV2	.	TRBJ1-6	CASSVGDRQNSPLHF	TGTGCCAGCAGTGTGGGGGACAGGCAAAATTCACCCCTCCACTTT
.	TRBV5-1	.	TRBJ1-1	CASSPGGREAFF	TGCGCCAGCAGCCCTGGGGGGCGGGAAGCTTTCTTT
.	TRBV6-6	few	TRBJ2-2	CASSLRGHTGELFF	TGTGCCAGCAGTTTACGGGGGCACACCGGGGAGCTGTTTTTT
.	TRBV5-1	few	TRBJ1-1	CASSLDALNTEAFF	TGCGCCAGCAGCTTGGACGCGTTGAACACTGAAGCTTTCTTT
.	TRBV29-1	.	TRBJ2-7	CSSYREGGEQYF	TGCAGCTCGTACCGCGAGGGTGGGGAGCAGTACTTC
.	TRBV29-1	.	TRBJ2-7	CSVGEGYEQYF	TGCAGCGTTGGAGAAGGCTACGAGCAGTACTTC
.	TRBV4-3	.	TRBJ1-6	CASSQDARDSPLHF	TGCGCCAGCAGCCAAGATGCGAGGGATTCACCCCTCCACTTT
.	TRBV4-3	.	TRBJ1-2	CASSQVSGAYGYTF	TGCGCCAGCAGCCAAGTCTCGGGGGCTTATGGCTACACCTTC
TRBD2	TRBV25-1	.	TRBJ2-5	CASSEYGGGAWETQYF	TGTGCCAGCAGTGAATATGGCGGGGGGGCCTGGGAGACCCAGTACTTC
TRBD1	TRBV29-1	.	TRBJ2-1	CSVEGGGSGNEQFF	TGCAGCGTTGAAGGAGGGGGCTCCGGGAATGAGCAGTTCTTC
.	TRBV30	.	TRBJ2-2	CAWSAGVGELFF	TGTGCCTGGAGTGCAGGGGTCGGGGAGCTGTTTTTT
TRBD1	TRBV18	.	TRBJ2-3	CASRTGGADTQYF	TGTGCCAGCCGGACAGGGGGCGCAGATACGCAGTATTTT
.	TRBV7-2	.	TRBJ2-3	CASRSVADTQYF	TGTGCCAGCAGAAGTGTCGCCGATACGCAGTATTTT
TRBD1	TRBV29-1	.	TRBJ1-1	CSVLILPGQMNTEAFF	TGCAGCGTTTTGATCCTTCCGGGACAGATGAACACTGAAGCTTTCTTT
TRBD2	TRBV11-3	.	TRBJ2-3	CASTLAGATDTQYF	TGTGCCAGCACCCTAGCGGGGGCCACAGATACGCAGTATTTT
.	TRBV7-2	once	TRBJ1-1	CASTFLGNTEAFF	TGTGCCAGCACCTTTCTGGGGAACACTGAAGCTTTCTTT
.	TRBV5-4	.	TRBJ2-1	CASSYREGSNEQFF	TGTGCCAGCAGCTACAGGGAAGGAAGCAATGAGCAGTTCTTC
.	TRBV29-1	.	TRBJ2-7	CSVGLLREQYF	TGCAGCGTTGGTCTCCTGCGGGAGCAGTACTTC
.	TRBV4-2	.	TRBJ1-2	CASSQDLRANNYGYTF	TGTGCCAGCAGCCAAGATCTGAGGGCGAATAACTATGGCTACACCTTC
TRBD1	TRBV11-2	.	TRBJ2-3	CASSLNRGLTDTQYF	TGTGCCAGCAGCTTAAACAGGGGGCTCACAGATACGCAGTATTTT
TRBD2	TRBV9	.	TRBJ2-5	CASSALAGGQQETQYF	TGTGCCAGCAGCGCACTAGCGGGGGGCCAACAAGAGACCCAGTACTTC
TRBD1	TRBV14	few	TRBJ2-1	CASSQDRGLVDEQFF	TGTGCCAGCAGCCAGGACAGGGGGTTAGTCGATGAGCAGTTCTTC
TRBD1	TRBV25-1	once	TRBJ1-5	CASSESGGQSEPQHF	TGTGCCAGCAGTGAATCCGGGGGACAGTCAGAGCCCCAGCATTTT
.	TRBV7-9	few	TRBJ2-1	CASSPQVNLNEQFF	TGTGCCAGCAGCCCCCAGGTTAACCTCAATGAGCAGTTCTTC
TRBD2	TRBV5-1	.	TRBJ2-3	CASSFPSGTTDTQYF	TGCGCCAGCAGCTTCCCGAGCGGGACCACAGATACGCAGTATTTT
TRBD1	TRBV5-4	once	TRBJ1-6	CASSLAGTEHSPLHF	TGTGCCAGCAGCTTGGCCGGGACAGAGCATTCACCCCTCCACTTT
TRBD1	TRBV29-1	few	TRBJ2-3	CSVRTGGADTQYF	TGCAGCGTCCGGACAGGGGGGGCAGATACGCAGTATTTT
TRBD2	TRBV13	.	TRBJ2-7	CASSLGEGTSKYF	TGTGCCAGCAGCTTAGGGGAGGGGACTAGCAAGTACTTC
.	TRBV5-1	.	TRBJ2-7	CASSLGQSTYEQYF	TGCGCCAGCAGCTTGGGACAGTCAACCTACGAGCAGTACTTC
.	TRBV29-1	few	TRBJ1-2	CSVGMGEYTDGYTF	TGCAGCGTTGGAATGGGAGAATATACAGATGGCTACACCTTC
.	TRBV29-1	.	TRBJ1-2	CSVDDSYGYTF	TGCAGCGTTGATGACAGCTATGGCTACACCTTC
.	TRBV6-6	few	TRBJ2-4	CASTTTALAKNIQYF	TGTGCCAGCACGACAACAGCACTAGCCAAAAACATTCAGTACTTC
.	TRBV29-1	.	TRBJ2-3	CSVEGTLTDTQYF	TGCAGCGTTGAGGGTACGCTCACAGATACGCAGTATTTT
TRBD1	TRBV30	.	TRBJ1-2	CAWSRDTGGTGLNYGYTF	TGTGCCTGGAGTCGCGACACAGGAGGGACAGGCCTTAACTATGGCTACACCTTC
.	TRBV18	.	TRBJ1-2	CASSPPGQSYGYTF	TGTGCCAGCTCACCCCCGGGACAAAGCTATGGCTACACCTTC
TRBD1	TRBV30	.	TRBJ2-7	CARGTAYEQYF	TGTGCCCGAGGGACAGCCTACGAGCAGTACTTC
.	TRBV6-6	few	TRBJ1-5	CASSPQGWPQHF	TGTGCCAGCAGTCCACAGGGCTGGCCCCAGCATTTT
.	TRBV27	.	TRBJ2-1	CASSPRGFNEQFF	TGTGCCAGCAGTCCCCGGGGGTTTAATGAGCAGTTCTTC
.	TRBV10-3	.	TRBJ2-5	CATTNQYQETQYF	TGTGCCACCACCAACCAATACCAAGAGACCCAGTACTTC